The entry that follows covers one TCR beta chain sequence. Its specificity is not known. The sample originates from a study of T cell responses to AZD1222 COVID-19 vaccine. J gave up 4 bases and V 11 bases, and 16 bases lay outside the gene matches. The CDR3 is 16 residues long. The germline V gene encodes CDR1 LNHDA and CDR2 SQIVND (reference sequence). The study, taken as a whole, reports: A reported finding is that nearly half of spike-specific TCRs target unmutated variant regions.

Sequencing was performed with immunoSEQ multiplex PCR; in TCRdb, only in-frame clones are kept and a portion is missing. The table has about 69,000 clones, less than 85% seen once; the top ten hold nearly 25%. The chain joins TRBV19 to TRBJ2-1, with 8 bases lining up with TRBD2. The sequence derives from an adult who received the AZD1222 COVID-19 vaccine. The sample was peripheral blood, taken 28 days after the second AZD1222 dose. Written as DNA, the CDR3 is TGTGCCTCTCGCGTGGGGAACGGGGGGGAGTACAATGAGCAGTTCTTC. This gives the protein CASRVGNGGEYNEQFF. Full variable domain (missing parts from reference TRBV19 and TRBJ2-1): DGGITQSPKYLFRKEGQNVTLSCEQNLNHDAMYWYRQDPGQGLRLIYYSQIVNDFQKGDIAEGYSVSREKKESFPLTVTSAQKNPTAFYLCASRVGNGGEYNEQFFGPGTRLTVL.